This is a list of T cell receptor beta chains from one sample in a study of T cell responses to AZD1222 COVID-19 vaccine. Assay used: immunoSEQ multiplex PCR; TCRdb lists only in-frame clones, some missing. The sample has 150,000 to 200,000 clones, about 86% seen once. Sequenced here: peripheral blood, sampled on day 0 of AZD1222 vaccination. The source of these receptors is an adult in good health. CDR3s include the opening cysteine and the closing phenylalanine or tryptophan. A D gene is named only where the DNA matches it firmly. Size tells how often a clone was seen (once, few, many) or the class of an expanded clone, and some rows leave it out.

V gene	D gene	clone size	J gene	CDR3 protein	CDR3 DNA
TRBV19	.	.	TRBJ1-1	CATRQNTEAFF	TGTGCCACCAGACAGAACACTGAAGCTTTCTTT
TRBV27	TRBD2	.	TRBJ2-1	CASSRLAGGTGELNEQFF	TGTGCCAGCAGTCGACTAGCGGGGGGTACTGGGGAATTGAATGAGCAGTTCTTC
TRBV4-1	TRBD1	.	TRBJ1-5	CASSQEVGQGNQPQHF	TGCGCCAGCAGCCAAGAAGTAGGACAGGGCAATCAGCCCCAGCATTTT
TRBV27	TRBD1	.	TRBJ1-2	CASSGEQGFDYGYTF	TGTGCCAGCAGTGGAGAACAGGGGTTCGACTATGGCTACACCTTC
TRBV2	TRBD2	.	TRBJ2-1	CASRVSGSSYNEQFF	TGTGCCAGCAGGGTTAGCGGGAGCTCCTACAATGAGCAGTTCTTC
TRBV5-6	.	.	TRBJ2-1	CASSLAHRNNEQFF	TGTGCCAGCAGCTTGGCCCACAGAAACAATGAGCAGTTCTTC
TRBV13	.	.	TRBJ1-1	CASSLALRDTEAFF	TGTGCCAGCAGCTTAGCCCTCCGGGATACTGAAGCTTTCTTT
TRBV6-4	TRBD1	few	TRBJ1-5	CASSQTGGLGNQPQHF	TGTGCCAGCAGCCAAACAGGGGGCTTAGGCAATCAGCCCCAGCATTTT
TRBV7-8	TRBD1	.	TRBJ1-2	CASSQGGNSNYGYTF	TGTGCCAGCAGCCAGGGGGGGAACTCGAACTATGGCTACACCTTC
TRBV6-5	.	.	TRBJ2-7	CASSPPLSDEQYF	TGTGCCAGCAGCCCCCCTCTTAGTGACGAGCAGTACTTC
TRBV24-1	.	.	TRBJ2-6	CATSDARVSGANVLTF	TGTGCCACCAGTGATGCCAGGGTCTCTGGGGCCAACGTCCTGACTTTC
TRBV7-3	.	once	TRBJ2-2	CASRPWGPANTGELFF	TGTGCCAGCAGACCCTGGGGACCCGCGAACACCGGGGAGCTGTTTTTT
TRBV6-5	.	.	TRBJ2-7	CASNLHSLGFYEQYF	TGTGCCAGCAACCTCCACTCCTTAGGGTTCTACGAGCAGTACTTC
TRBV7-3	.	.	TRBJ1-6	CASSRDYNSPLHF	TGTGCCAGCAGCCGGGACTATAATTCACCCCTCCACTTT
TRBV6-5	.	.	TRBJ1-1	CASSLTTVNTEAFF	TGTGCCAGCAGTTTAACGACAGTAAACACTGAAGCTTTCTTT
TRBV11-2	.	.	TRBJ2-2	CASSLEPAGELFF	TGTGCCAGCAGCTTAGAGCCCGCGGGGGAGCTGTTTTTT
TRBV6-5	.	.	TRBJ2-7	CASSYSDNYEQYF	TGTGCCAGCAGTTACTCGGACAACTACGAGCAGTACTTC
TRBV5-1	.	.	TRBJ1-1	CASSLKGSTEAFF	TGCGCCAGCAGCTTAAAGGGGAGTACTGAAGCTTTCTTT
TRBV9	TRBD1	.	TRBJ1-3	CASSVGQGSGNTIYF	TGTGCCAGCAGCGTCGGACAGGGCTCTGGAAACACCATATATTTT
TRBV2	.	few	TRBJ2-2	CAFGGENTGELFF	TGTGCCTTCGGAGGGGAGAACACCGGGGAGCTGTTTTTT
TRBV27	TRBD1	.	TRBJ2-3	CASRGTGSDTQYF	TGTGCCAGCAGGGGGACAGGTTCAGATACGCAGTATTTT
TRBV4-1	.	.	TRBJ1-1	CASSQSGADTEAFF	TGCGCCAGCAGCCAGAGCGGGGCGGACACTGAAGCTTTCTTT
TRBV18	.	.	TRBJ2-5	CASSPPGGGVTETQYF	TGTGCCAGCTCACCACCGGGAGGGGGAGTTACGGAGACCCAGTACTTC
TRBV5-6	TRBD1	.	TRBJ2-5	CASSLQGASQETQYF	TGTGCCAGCAGCTTGCAGGGGGCCTCCCAAGAGACCCAGTACTTC
TRBV4-1	TRBD2	.	TRBJ2-3	CASSLSGTSGYTDTQYF	TGCGCCAGCAGCCTATCCGGGACTAGCGGTTACACAGATACGCAGTATTTT
TRBV3-1/TRBV3-2	.	.	TRBJ1-2	CASSLGQTDGYTF	TGTGCCAGCAGCCTCGGACAGACTGATGGCTACACCTTC
TRBV7-9	.	.	TRBJ1-6	CASSFGAGGNSPLHF	TGTGCCAGCAGCTTCGGTGCGGGGGGTAATTCACCCCTCCACTTT
TRBV7-2	.	.	TRBJ1-1	CASGPGVFGNTEAFF	TGTGCCAGCGGTCCAGGGGTTTTCGGAAACACTGAAGCTTTCTTT
TRBV7-9	.	.	TRBJ1-1	CASSPTGTKAEAFF	TGTGCCAGCAGCCCAACCGGGACCAAGGCTGAAGCTTTCTTT
TRBV9	TRBD2	.	TRBJ2-1	CASSVLGLAENEQFF	TGTGCCAGCAGCGTCCTGGGACTAGCGGAGAATGAGCAGTTCTTC
TRBV2	.	.	TRBJ1-6	CASNRDRSRNSPLHF	TGTGCCAGCAATCGAGACAGGTCGAGAAATTCACCCCTCCACTTT
TRBV12-3/TRBV12-4	.	.	TRBJ1-3	CASSASGNTIYF	TGTGCCAGCAGTGCTTCTGGAAACACCATATATTTT
TRBV28	.	.	TRBJ2-3	CASRVSGLDPDTQYF	TGTGCCAGCAGGGTTAGCGGCCTAGACCCGGATACGCAGTATTTT
TRBV11-2	.	.	TRBJ2-1	CASSFNNEQFF	TGTGCCAGCAGCTTCAACAATGAGCAGTTCTTC
TRBV4-2	TRBD2	.	TRBJ2-1	CASSQESSGIRGEQFF	TGTGCCAGCAGCCAAGAATCTAGCGGGATCAGGGGTGAGCAGTTCTTC
TRBV11-2	TRBD1	.	TRBJ1-4	CASSLETGVHGKLFF	TGTGCCAGCAGCTTAGAGACAGGGGTGCACGGAAAACTGTTTTTT
TRBV7-3	.	.	TRBJ2-3	CASSLYREGTDTQYF	TGTGCCAGCAGCCTTTACAGGGAGGGTACAGATACGCAGTATTTT
TRBV7-3	TRBD2	.	TRBJ2-3	CASGVGGSTDTQYF	TGTGCCAGCGGGGTAGGCGGGAGTACAGATACGCAGTATTTT
TRBV4-1	.	.	TRBJ1-4	CASSQDLARILFF	TGCGCCAGCAGCCAAGATCTTGCCAGGATACTGTTTTTT
TRBV12-3/TRBV12-4	.	.	TRBJ2-5	CASSQNQGETQYF	TGTGCCAGCAGTCAAAACCAGGGAGAGACCCAGTACTTC
TRBV7-9	TRBD2	.	TRBJ2-7	CASSSMGLADPYEQYF	TGTGCCAGCAGCTCAATGGGACTAGCGGACCCCTACGAGCAGTACTTC
TRBV4-2	.	once	TRBJ2-3	CASSQEGQLGTDTQYF	TGTGCCAGCAGCCAAGAGGGTCAGTTGGGGACAGATACGCAGTATTTT
TRBV6-4	.	.	TRBJ1-5	CASKGGFLGNQPQHF	TGTGCCAGCAAGGGGGGCTTCCTCGGAAATCAGCCCCAGCATTTT
TRBV28	TRBD1	few	TRBJ1-6	CASRGQNNSPLHF	TGTGCCAGCAGGGGACAGAATAATTCACCCCTCCACTTT